This record concerns one T cell receptor beta chain sequence. Antigen specificity is unknown. These data come from a study of cytomegalovirus exposure and HLA in healthy donors. Findings of the study overall: Association of a missense DCLRE1C variant with TCR beta V- and J-gene trimming was reported in a later analysis.

It was with 60 Vbeta and 13 Jbeta primers that the PCR ran. Method: immunoSEQ multiplex PCR; TCRdb's copy keeps in-frame clones and lacks some. The data hold 100,000 to 150,000 clones, with around 84% observed a single time. The V gene's germline CDR1 is LNHNV and CDR2 YYDKDF (reference sequence). V was trimmed by 4 bases and J by 5 bases, leaving 11 bases between them. This CDR3 spans 13 amino acids. The TCR originated in a man aged 50 or older in good health and CMV-seronegative. This chain joins TRBV15 and TRBJ2-5; D is perhaps TRBD1 (7 bases). The sequencing input was PBMCs. The CDR3 sequence is CATSTGGRETQYF. CDR3 in DNA: TGTGCCACCAGCACAGGGGGGCGGGAGACCCAGTACTTC.